What follows are 27 T cell receptor beta chains derived from one specimen sequenced in a study of response to subunit inactivated influenza vaccine. TCRdb re-analysed the RT-PCR reads in MiXCR, keeping a single row per CDR3 protein. This sample has approximately 480,000 distinct CDR3 sequences, with about a tenth found just once. The sequencing used PBMCs from blood, collected roughly 48 days after vaccination. These receptors were obtained from a man aged 50-59 years who received an inactivated influenza vaccine.

The chain uses TRBV18 and TRBJ2-3, with D possibly being TRBD1 (5 bases). Trimming took off 2 bases at V and 4 bases at J, with 10 bases between the two ends. The CDR3 loop spans 14 amino acids. Germline CDR1 is KGHSH and CDR2 is LQKENI. The CDR3 spells CASSPRQGPDTQYF. Written as DNA, the CDR3 is TGTGCCAGCTCACCAAGGCAGGGCCCAGATACGCAGTATTTT.

The chain recombines TRBV4-2 with TRBJ2-7, with D perhaps matching TRBD1 or TRBD2 (5 bases each). The CDR3 has 15 amino acids. Trimming took 0 bases from V and 4 from J, leaving 13 bases between them. CDR1 and CDR2 from the germline V gene are LGHNA and YNFKEQ. CDR3: CASSQDRGWAYEQYF. The CDR3 DNA reads TGTGCCAGCAGCCAAGATCGGGGCTGGGCGTACGAGCAGTACTTC.

A word on this clonotype: Without the conserved terminal phenylalanine or tryptophan, this CDR3 likely stems from a read error. Here the CDR3 DNA reads TGTGCCAGCAGTCCAGCGGGAGCCAGACCAGTAGCGGAGACCCAGTACCTC. Translating it yields CASSPAGARPVAETQYL. The chain uses TRBV3-1 and TRBJ2-5; the match to TRBD2 covers 8 bases. The V gene's germline CDR1 is LGHDT and CDR2 YNNKEL (reference sequence). The CDR3 spans 17 residues. Trimming took 6 bases from V and 5 from J; bases not matched to a gene: 17.

This clonotype was recorded at least ten times. The chain couples TRBV10-3 to TRBJ2-3; D is perhaps TRBD1 or TRBD2 (5 bases each). Germline V lookup: CDR1 ENHRY, CDR2 SYGVKD. V was trimmed by 0 bases and J by 1 base, leaving 8 bases between them. The CDR3 length is 15 residues. The DNA for the CDR3 is TGTGCCATCAGTGAGTCGAGGGGTGGCACAGATACGCAGTATTTT. This encodes CAISESRGGTDTQYF.

The V call is TRBV9, the J call TRBJ2-7; the D call may be TRBD1 or TRBD2 (5 bases each). With 3 bases removed from V and 3 bases from J, the gap between germline ends came to 13 bases. CDR1 and CDR2 (germline): SGDLS, YYNGEE. This CDR3 is 14 amino acids long. This CDR3 is CASSADTSGYEQYF. DNA for the CDR3: TGTGCCAGCAGCGCGGACACCAGCGGCTACGAGCAGTACTTC.

The sample holds a few counts of this clonotype. This rearrangement joins TRBV3-1 to TRBJ2-6; D perhaps matches TRBD2 (5 bases). V was shortened by 2 bases and J by 0 bases, with 8 bases between the two germline ends. Per the germline V gene, CDR1 is LGHDT and CDR2 is YNNKEL (reference sequence). The CDR3 covers 16 residues. The DNA for the CDR3 is TGTGCCAGCAGCCAACCGGGGAGCTCTGGGGCCAACGTCCTGACTTTC. This gives the protein CASSQPGSSGANVLTF. Drawing the rest from reference TRBV3-1 and TRBJ2-6, the complete variable domain is DTAVSQTPKYLVTQMGNDKSIKCEQNLGHDTMYWYKQDSKKFLKIMFSYNNKELIINETVPNRFSPKSPDKAHLNLHINSLELGDSAVYFCASSQPGSSGANVLTFGAGSRLTVL.

This sequence joins TRBV18 and TRBJ2-7, with a weak D call TRBD1 (5 bases). The CDR3 is made up of 15 amino acids. V gave up 3 bases and J gave up 2 bases, with 14 bases separating them. Germline CDR1 and CDR2: KGHSH and LQKENI. Here the CDR3 reads CASSPAVRVTYEQYF. The CDR3 bases are TGTGCCAGCTCACCGGCGGTCAGGGTCACCTACGAGCAGTACTTC.

This clonotype occurred many times. The CDR3 loop is CASTLAARFDDPQHF. The CDR3 coding sequence is TGTGCCAGCACTTTGGCTGCCCGGTTTGATGATCCCCAGCATTTT. V is TRBV2 and J is TRBJ1-5; D is undetermined. The CDR3 spans 15 residues. CDR1 is SNHLY, CDR2 FYNNEI, per germline. V lost 7 bases to trimming and J lost 10 bases, with 23 bases between them.

The J gene is TRBJ1-5, the V gene TRBV7-8; 8 bases match TRBD1. Germline-derived CDR1 and CDR2 are SGHVS and FQNEAQ. V trimming: 8 bases; J trimming: 2 bases; junction bases outside the gene matches: 11. The CDR3 runs 16 residues. CDR3 residues: CASSNGQGPGNQPQHF. CDR3 DNA sequence: TGTGCCAGCTCCAATGGACAGGGACCAGGCAATCAGCCCCAGCATTTT. Combining the CDR3 with reference TRBV7-8 and TRBJ1-5 gives the whole variable domain GAGVSQSPRYKVAKRGQDVALRCDPISGHVSLFWYQQALGQGPEFLTYFQNEAQLDKSGLPSDRFFAERPEGSVSTLKIQRTQQEDSAVYLCASSNGQGPGNQPQHFGDGTRLSIL.

The table lists this clonotype with a few counts. V is TRBV7-2 and J is TRBJ1-6, with 8 nucleotides matching TRBD1. With V trimmed by 5 bases and J by 7 bases, 7 bases remained unmatched. This CDR3 has 15 residues. Germline CDR1 SGHTA, CDR2 FQGNSA. This CDR3 is CASSGQGGQNSPLHF. CDR3 DNA: TGTGCCAGCAGCGGACAGGGAGGACAGAATTCACCCCTCCACTTT. Drawing the rest from reference TRBV7-2 and TRBJ1-6, the complete variable domain is GAGVSQSPSNKVTEKGKDVELRCDPISGHTALYWYRQSLGQGLEFLIYFQGNSAPDKSGLPSDRFSAERTGGSVSTLTIQRTQQEDSAVYLCASSGQGGQNSPLHFGNGTRLTVT.

This clonotype was counted between two and nine times. The V and J genes are TRBV5-1 and TRBJ1-2; 8 bases fit TRBD1. CDR3 length: 14 residues. Germline V lookup: CDR1 SGHRS, CDR2 YFSETQ. Trimming cost V 0 bases and J 7 bases; bases outside gene matches: 5. The CDR3 DNA sequence: TGCGCCAGCAGCTTGGCCAGGGGGCAGGGTGGCTACACCTTC. Translating gives CASSLARGQGGYTF.

The chain couples TRBV4-3 to TRBJ2-7; maybe TRBD2 (6 bases). The CDR3 has 15 amino acids. Germline CDR1 LGHNA, CDR2 YSLEER. V shed 3 bases and J shed 2 bases, with 14 bases lying between them. This CDR3 is CASSHQSGSPYEQYF. CDR3 nucleotides: TGCGCCAGCAGCCATCAATCCGGGAGCCCCTACGAGCAGTACTTC.

This clonotype occurred many times. The chain joins TRBV12-3 or TRBV12-4 to TRBJ1-1; tentative D call: TRBD1 (5 bases). Trimming pared 5 bases from V and 2 bases from J, leaving 12 bases between. The CDR3 has 14 residues. The CDR3 DNA sequence: TGTGCCAGCAGTCATCGACAGCCTAACACTGAAGCTTTCTTT. Its protein product is CASSHRQPNTEAFF.

This clonotype has a handful of counts. The chain couples TRBV5-1 to TRBJ1-2; no firm D call. Germline values: CDR1 SGHRS, CDR2 YFSETQ. This CDR3 comprises 13 residues. Trimming pared 4 bases from V and 5 bases from J, leaving 12 bases between. The CDR3 loop reads CASSEAVGYGYTF. The CDR3, as DNA: TGCGCCAGCAGCGAGGCGGTCGGGTATGGCTACACCTTC.

This clonotype turned up a few times. This sequence joins TRBV5-1 and TRBJ2-2; 7 bases align to TRBD1. J lost 5 bases, V lost 2 bases, and 9 bases had no gene match. CDR3 size: 16 residues. Germline lookup yields CDR1 SGHRS and CDR2 YFSETQ. The CDR3 is CASSLSTGVKTGELFF. The CDR3 DNA is TGCGCCAGCAGCTTATCAACAGGGGTAAAGACCGGGGAGCTGTTTTTT.

The chain carries TRBV29-1 and TRBJ1-1; tentatively, D is TRBD1 (5 bases). This CDR3 is built from 14 residues. V was trimmed by 4 bases and J by 1 base, leaving 13 bases between them. CDR1 and CDR2 (germline): SQVTM, ANQGSEA. For the CDR3, the DNA is TGCAGCGTTGCCCTACAGGCCGGGAACACTGAAGCTTTCTTT. The encoded protein is CSVALQAGNTEAFF.

The rearrangement uses TRBV6-2 or TRBV6-3 and TRBJ2-7; possible D gene TRBD2, 6 bases. Germline V CDR1 and CDR2: MNHEY, SVGEGT. V was cut by 7 bases and J by 6 bases, with 16 bases left in between. CDR3 length: 13 residues. CDR3: CASNFGGESEQYF. The CDR3 DNA sequence: TGTGCCAGCAACTTTGGAGGGGAGTCCGAGCAGTACTTC.

This clonotype was seen only a few times. This rearrangement joins TRBV20-1 to TRBJ2-1; 10 bases are a match to TRBD2. Germline V lookup: CDR1 DFQATT, CDR2 SNEGSKA (reference sequence). This CDR3 is built from 15 residues. The ends lost 7 bases at V and 3 bases at J; junction bases unmatched: 9. CDR3 amino acids: CSGLGLADLYNEQFF. In DNA form, the CDR3 reads TGCAGTGGTCTAGGACTAGCGGATCTCTACAATGAGCAGTTCTTC.

The CDR3: CASSQADRASGNTIYF. CDR3 bases: TGCGCCAGCAGCCAAGCCGACAGGGCCTCTGGAAACACCATATATTTT. The chain is built from TRBV4-3 and TRBJ1-3; 7 bases fit TRBD1. CDR3 length: 16 residues. The V gene end was trimmed by 1 base and the J gene end by 0 bases; junction bases not matched to a gene: 3. Germline CDR1 and CDR2: LGHNA and YSLEER.

In this sample, this clonotype turned up many times. V is TRBV7-9 and J is TRBJ1-5; D uncertain. Germline V gene lookup returns CDR1 SEHNR and CDR2 FQNEAQ (reference sequence). V was trimmed by 4 bases and J by 3 bases, leaving 13 bases between them. The CDR3 has 15 residues. CDR3 bases: TGTGCCAGCAGCTCGTCTCTAGCGGTCAATCAGCCCCAGCATTTT. The encoded protein is CASSSSLAVNQPQHF.

This clonotype has at least ten counts. This chain connects TRBV5-1 to TRBJ2-3; D remains ambiguous. The CDR3 sequence is 14 residues long. Germline loops: CDR1 SGHRS, CDR2 YFSETQ. Trimming left V 1 base short and J 3 bases short, with 9 bases between. The CDR3 sequence: CASSLYWRTDTQYF. In DNA, the CDR3 is TGCGCCAGCAGCTTGTATTGGCGGACAGATACGCAGTATTTT. The full variable domain, rest sourced from reference TRBV5-1 and TRBJ2-3, is KAGVTQTPRYLIKTRGQQVTLSCSPISGHRSVSWYQQTPGQGLQFLFEYFSETQRNKGNFPGRFSGRQFSNSRSEMNVSTLELGDSALYLCASSLYWRTDTQYFGPGTRLTVL.

This clonotype was found many times. This CDR3 is CASSIDRAYEQYF. The CDR3 DNA is TGCGCCAGCAGCATCGACAGGGCCTACGAGCAGTACTTC. The rearrangement joins TRBV5-1 to TRBJ2-7; TRBD1 aligns across 7 bases. Trimming took 4 bases from V and 2 from J; bases not matched to a gene: 3. The CDR3 runs to 13 residues. CDR1 and CDR2 (germline): SGHRS, YFSETQ.

In DNA form, the CDR3 reads TGCGCCAGCAGCTTGGATACAGGAAGGGAGTATTTT. It yields the protein CASSLDTGREYF. The chain recombines TRBV5-1 with TRBJ2-3, with D possibly matching TRBD1 (5 bases). Between the trimmed V and J ends, which lost 0 bases and 13 bases, there was a span of 12 bases. This CDR3 spans 12 amino acids. The germline V gene encodes CDR1 SGHRS and CDR2 YFSETQ.

Regarding this clonotype: Being one base from a much bigger clone, this may be a read error. A read error is likely, as this CDR3 ends without the conserved phenylalanine or tryptophan. The chain combines TRBV5-1 with TRBJ2-1; weak D call: TRBD2 (5 bases). Between the trimmed V and J ends, which lost 2 bases and 6 bases, there was a span of 18 bases. The CDR3 sequence is 16 residues long. Looked up from germline, CDR1 is SGHRS and CDR2 is YFSETQ. The DNA for the CDR3 is TGCGCCAGCAGCTTAATGGCCGGGGATGCGGGCAATGAGCAGTTCTTA. Translated, it gives CASSLMAGDAGNEQFL.

This clonotype has just a few counts. This sequence joins TRBV6-2 or TRBV6-3 and TRBJ2-7, with D hard to call. Trimming stripped 6 bases from V and 5 bases from J, with 11 bases between. There are 12 residues in the CDR3. Germline CDR1 and CDR2: MNHEY and SVGEGT. The CDR3 loop reads CASSHEPHEQYF. Here the CDR3 DNA reads TGTGCCAGCAGCCATGAGCCACACGAGCAGTACTTC.

The chain recombines TRBV19 with TRBJ2-1, with TRBD1 matching 7 bases. Germline V gene lookup returns CDR1 LNHDA and CDR2 SQIVND (reference sequence). The CDR3 consists of 16 residues. The junction had 7 bases not matched to a gene; V was cut back by 5 bases and J by 0 bases. CDR3 region: CASSPLTGSSYNEQFF. In DNA form, the CDR3 reads TGTGCCAGTAGTCCCTTGACAGGGAGCTCCTACAATGAGCAGTTCTTC.

The chain carries TRBV5-4 and TRBJ2-6, with TRBD1 matching over 9 bases. The length of the CDR3 is 17 residues. The V and J ends lost 1 base and 4 bases, in that order; junction bases with no gene match: 6. Germline V CDR1 and CDR2: SGHNT, YYREEE (reference sequence). The CDR3 DNA follows: TGTGCCAGCAGCTTGACACAGGGGGCATCCGGGGCCAACGTCCTGACTTTC. Residues: CASSLTQGASGANVLTF.